The 30 T cell receptor beta chains presented below share a single source sample, sequenced in a study of T cell repertoires in cytomegalovirus infection. TCRdb redid the calling of the reads with MiXCR, one entry per CDR3 protein. The sample includes around 280,000 distinct CDR3 sequences, around 9.1% seen only once; the top ten take less than 3%. Sequencing input: PBMCs. The source of these receptors is a human donor in good health (CMV status not recorded). Some clones in this sample may be carry-over from other donors' samples.

This clonotype was detected a few times. The chain links TRBV29-1 to TRBJ2-7, with D perhaps matching TRBD1 or TRBD2 (5 bases each). The germline V and J ends were trimmed by 4 bases and 3 bases, with 16 bases remaining between them. The CDR3 totals 14 residues. The germline V gene encodes CDR1 SQVTM and CDR2 ANQGSEA. CDR3 protein: CSVGGASSNYEQYF. The CDR3 DNA is TGCAGCGTTGGAGGGGCCTCCTCCAACTACGAGCAGTACTTC.

Comments on this clonotype: Without the conserved terminal phenylalanine or tryptophan, this CDR3 likely stems from a read error. The chain uses TRBV7-2 and TRBJ2-1, with D possibly being TRBD1 (6 bases). Germline CDR1 SGHTA, CDR2 FQGNSA. There are 15 residues in the CDR3. Trimming stripped 6 bases from V and 9 bases from J, with 21 bases between. The CDR3 loop reads CASRPLRQANTEQFC. The CDR3, as DNA: TGTGCCAGCAGACCACTCCGACAGGCAAACACTGAGCAGTTCTGC.

The sample holds many counts of this clonotype. The J gene is TRBJ1-1, the V gene TRBV29-1; D might be TRBD1 (6 bases). V lost 6 bases, J lost 4 bases, and 15 bases lay in between. This CDR3 spans 13 amino acids. Germline assignment: CDR1 SQVTM and CDR2 ANQGSEA. CDR3 sequence reads: CSVQGRMGTEAFF. The CDR3 nucleotides read TGCAGCGTCCAGGGGAGGATGGGCACTGAAGCTTTCTTT.

The V and J genes are TRBV10-1 and TRBJ1-2; D unresolved. The CDR3 has 14 amino acids. In germline, CDR1 is WNHNN, CDR2 SYGVQD (reference sequence). V was clipped by 6 bases and J by 8 bases, with 19 bases between them. The CDR3 DNA is TGCGCCAGCAGCAACAGTCATCGACCAAGGGGCTACACCTTC. It encodes CASSNSHRPRGYTF.

The chain couples TRBV7-9 to TRBJ1-3; D perhaps matches TRBD1 (5 bases). Per germline, CDR1 SEHNR and CDR2 FQNEAQ (reference sequence). CDR3 size: 15 residues. Between the trimmed V and J ends, which lost 5 bases and 0 bases, there was a span of 11 bases. This CDR3 reads CASSTGASSGNTIYF. The DNA of the CDR3 is TGTGCCAGCAGCACCGGGGCGAGCTCTGGAAACACCATATATTTT.

The chain couples TRBV9 to TRBJ2-1; D unresolved. The CDR3 has 13 amino acids. V dropped 4 bases and J dropped 4 bases, with 9 bases sitting between them. Germline CDR1 reads SGDLS; CDR2 reads YYNGEE. CDR3 DNA: TGTGCCAGCAGCTCGGAGAGATACAATGAGCAGTTCTTC. Translation: CASSSERYNEQFF. The variable domain in full, completed from reference TRBV9 and TRBJ2-1, reads DSGVTQTPKHLITATGQRVTLRCSPRSGDLSVYWYQQSLDQGLQFLIQYYNGEERAKGNILERFSAQQFPDLHSELNLSSLELGDSALYFCASSSERYNEQFFGPGTRLTVL.

In this sample, this clonotype turned up a few times. The chain employs TRBV18 and TRBJ2-5; 9 bases line up with TRBD1. Losses at the gene ends were 4 bases for V and 5 bases for J; bases not matched to a gene: 5. Germline CDR1 KGHSH, CDR2 LQKENI. The length of the CDR3 is 14 residues. The DNA of the CDR3 is TGTGCCAGCTCACGGGACAGGGTTTGGGAGACCCAGTACTTC. Residues: CASSRDRVWETQYF.

This clonotype appeared a few times. This chain uses TRBV18 with TRBJ2-3; possible D gene TRBD1, 5 bases. Trimming left V 6 bases short and J 2 bases short, with 15 bases between. The CDR3 loop spans 15 amino acids. In germline, CDR1 is KGHSH, CDR2 LQKENI. The CDR3 loop is CASSNLQTDTDTQYF. The CDR3 bases are TGTGCCAGCTCGAACCTGCAGACAGACACAGATACGCAGTATTTT.

This clonotype was counted at least ten times. The chain couples TRBV20-1 to TRBJ2-2; 8 nucleotides line up with TRBD2. This CDR3 has 16 residues. The germline gives CDR1 DFQATT, CDR2 SNEGSKA (reference sequence). V dropped 0 bases and J dropped 4; count of bases not matched to a gene: 7. The DNA of the CDR3 is TGCAGTGCTAGAGATCTGGCGGGGGGAGTCACCGGGGAGCTGTTTTTT. Translation: CSARDLAGGVTGELFF.

This clonotype was recorded many times. The chain has TRBV7-8 and TRBJ1-1, with 7 nucleotides matching TRBD1. CDR1 is SGHVS, CDR2 FQNEAQ, per germline. Unmatched junction bases numbered 9, after V lost 5 bases and J lost 0 bases. This CDR3 comprises 16 residues. CDR3 coding DNA: TGTGCCAGCAGCCCAGGGACAGCACTCATGAACACTGAAGCTTTCTTT. It codes for CASSPGTALMNTEAFF.

Here the CDR3 reads CASKWAGAGVTEAFF. Written as DNA, the CDR3 is TGTGCCAGTAAGTGGGCGGGCGCAGGGGTGACTGAAGCTTTCTTT. The chain carries TRBV6-5 and TRBJ1-1; tentatively, D is TRBD1 (6 bases). The CDR3 spans 15 residues. The V and J ends lost 9 bases and 5 bases respectively, with 22 bases between them. Germline V CDR1 and CDR2: MNHEY, SVGAGI.

This clonotype occurred many times. The chain links TRBV6-1 to TRBJ2-7, with D tentatively TRBD1 or TRBD2 (5 bases each). CDR1 and CDR2 from the germline V gene are MNHNS and SASEGT. The CDR3 length is 16 residues. Trimming took off 5 bases at V and 3 bases at J, with 20 bases between the two ends. This chain's CDR3 is CASSSGRIVGSYEQYF. The CDR3 region has the DNA TGTGCCAGCAGTTCGGGACGTATTGTAGGGAGCTACGAGCAGTACTTC.

This chain connects TRBV20-1 to TRBJ2-5; 9 nucleotides align to TRBD1. The CDR3 is made up of 15 amino acids. The germline gives CDR1 DFQATT, CDR2 SNEGSKA (reference sequence). J gave up 5 bases and V 0 bases, and 7 bases lay outside the gene matches. Here the CDR3 DNA reads TGCAGTGCTAGAGAAGGGACAGGGCTTTCGGAGACCCAGTACTTC. This sequence encodes CSAREGTGLSETQYF.

In its sample, this clonotype was seen many times. The chain carries TRBV27 and TRBJ2-1; the match to TRBD2 covers 15 bases. The CDR3 covers 15 residues. Germline V gene data show CDR1 as MNHEY and CDR2 as SMNVEV (reference sequence). The V segment lost 2 bases and the J segment 8 bases; nucleotides outside the gene matches: 1. The CDR3 nucleotides read TGTGCCAGCAGTTTAGGACTAGCGGGGGGGCATGAGCAGTTCTTC. Protein product: CASSLGLAGGHEQFF.

The rearrangement uses TRBV7-8 and TRBJ1-1, with 7 bases fitting TRBD1. The CDR3 extends over 16 amino acids. V dropped 5 bases and J dropped 5; count of bases not matched to a gene: 14. Germline CDR1 reads SGHVS; CDR2 reads FQNEAQ. The CDR3 DNA sequence: TGTGCCAGCAGCCAACCCCCTAGACAGGGCTCAACTGAAGCTTTCTTT. Amino acids: CASSQPPRQGSTEAFF.

This clonotype was seen repeatedly, ten times or more. The chain employs TRBV7-9 and TRBJ2-2; D remains ambiguous. Trimming took off 6 bases at V and 0 bases at J, with 14 bases between the two ends. Germline V CDR1 and CDR2: SEHNR, FQNEAQ (reference sequence). The CDR3 loop spans 16 amino acids. CDR3 in amino acids: CASRTPGLANTGELFF. The CDR3 DNA is TGTGCCAGCAGAACCCCCGGGTTAGCGAACACCGGGGAGCTGTTTTTT.

This clonotype was seen ten or more times. This rearrangement joins TRBV12-3 or TRBV12-4 to TRBJ1-2; 7 nucleotides align to TRBD1. The V segment lost 5 bases and the J segment 2 bases; nucleotides outside the gene matches: 5. CDR3 length equals 14 residues. The CDR3 nucleotides are TGTGCCAGCAGTGATGGAGGGGGCAACTATGGCTACACCTTC. It encodes CASSDGGGNYGYTF.

This rearrangement joins TRBV6-5 to TRBJ2-5, with TRBD2 as a possible D gene (7 bases). The CDR3 is 16 residues long. The germline V and J ends were trimmed by 0 bases and 7 bases, with 18 bases remaining between them. Germline-derived CDR1 and CDR2 are MNHEY and SVGAGI. The CDR3 protein is CASSYSSGAGAGTQYF. CDR3 in DNA: TGTGCCAGCAGTTACTCCTCGGGGGCGGGGGCGGGGACCCAGTACTTC.

This clonotype appeared many times. The rearrangement links TRBV28 to TRBJ2-6; 9 nucleotides line up with TRBD1. The germline V gene has CDR1 MDHEN and CDR2 SYDVKM. V shed 8 bases, J shed 0 bases, and the junction held 8 bases outside the gene matches. The CDR3 runs 17 residues. The CDR3 DNA reads TGTGCCAGCGTAACAGGGGGCGTCCTCTCTGGGGCCAACGTCCTGACTTTC. It codes for CASVTGGVLSGANVLTF.

This clonotype was seen at least ten times. This chain joins TRBV6-1 and TRBJ2-3; no firm D call. CDR1 is MNHNS, CDR2 SASEGT, per germline. V lost 5 bases, J lost 1 base, and 13 bases lay in between. The CDR3 has 15 residues. The chain's CDR3 is CASSFRATRTDTQYF. CDR3 DNA: TGTGCCAGCAGTTTTCGCGCCACCCGCACAGATACGCAGTATTTT.

The table lists this clonotype with many counts. The chain employs TRBV6-2 or TRBV6-3 and TRBJ2-3, with 11 bases that match TRBD2. Per germline, CDR1 MNHEY and CDR2 SVGEGT. V was pared by 6 bases and J by 5 bases, with 10 bases of the junction left unmatched. This CDR3 region has 16 residues. The CDR3 loop is CASSRNLAGGGDTQYF. The CDR3 nucleotides read TGTGCCAGCAGCCGAAACCTAGCGGGGGGTGGAGATACGCAGTATTTT.

This clonotype was observed at least ten times. The V call is TRBV27, the J call TRBJ2-1; weak D call: TRBD2 (7 bases). Germline-derived CDR1 and CDR2 are MNHEY and SMNVEV (reference sequence). This CDR3 has 13 residues. V dropped 8 bases and J dropped 0 bases, with 8 bases sitting between them. CDR3 DNA: TGTGCCAGCGGGGGGGCCTCCTACAATGAGCAGTTCTTC. It specifies CASGGASYNEQFF.

At least ten counts were recorded for this clonotype. The chain recombines TRBV28 with TRBJ2-1, with D perhaps matching TRBD1 (6 bases). Germline assignment: CDR1 MDHEN and CDR2 SYDVKM. V shed 9 bases and J shed 6 bases, with 12 bases lying between them. This CDR3 contains 12 residues. CDR3 sequence reads: CASQGSGNEQFF. In DNA, the CDR3 is TGTGCCAGTCAGGGGTCCGGCAATGAGCAGTTCTTC.

This clonotype has at least ten counts. The chain couples TRBV12-3 or TRBV12-4 to TRBJ1-1; D ambiguous. V was pared by 1 base and J by 3 bases, with 12 bases between. CDR3 length: 15 amino acids. CDR3 bases: TGTGCCAGCAGTTTAGGGATCACCACCCACACTGAAGCTTTCTTT. This sequence encodes CASSLGITTHTEAFF.

This clonotype has ten or more counts. The chain employs TRBV20-1 and TRBJ1-2, with 12 bases that match TRBD1. Per the germline V gene, CDR1 is DFQATT and CDR2 is SNEGSKA (reference sequence). The J segment lost 3 bases and the V segment lost 5 bases, leaving 7 bases of the junction unmatched. The CDR3 runs to 15 residues. The CDR3 region is CSAPGGQGADYGYTF. CDR3 sequence (DNA): TGCAGTGCTCCCGGGGGACAGGGGGCGGACTATGGCTACACCTTC.

This clonotype was counted at least ten times. The CDR3 spells CASSLGVAGANVLTF. The CDR3 DNA follows: TGTGCCAGCAGCTTAGGGGTGGCAGGGGCCAACGTCCTGACTTTC. The V and J genes are TRBV11-3 and TRBJ2-6; no reliable D call. V lost 1 base and J lost 4, with 8 bases in between. The germline V gene has CDR1 SGHNT and CDR2 YENEEA. There are 15 residues in the CDR3.

This clonotype was recorded many times. This chain connects TRBV24-1 to TRBJ2-3; D tentatively fits TRBD1 or TRBD2 (5 bases each). This CDR3 region has 16 residues. Per the germline V gene, CDR1 is KGHDR and CDR2 is SFDVKD. V lost 1 base to trimming and J lost 2 bases, with 12 bases between them. Here the CDR3 DNA reads TGTGCCACCAGTGATTTAGCCGGGGACGACACAGATACGCAGTATTTT. This encodes CATSDLAGDDTDTQYF.

This clonotype was found a few times. This rearrangement joins TRBV7-9 to TRBJ1-1; unclear D gene. The V end lost 5 bases, the J end lost 1 base, and 8 bases lay between the germline ends. The germline V gene encodes CDR1 SEHNR and CDR2 FQNEAQ (reference sequence). The CDR3 covers 13 residues. The CDR3 reads CASSTPENTEAFF. CDR3 DNA sequence: TGTGCCAGCAGCACACCCGAGAACACTGAAGCTTTCTTT. Full variable domain (missing parts from reference TRBV7-9 and TRBJ1-1): DTGVSQNPRHKITKRGQNVTFRCDPISEHNRLYWYRQTLGQGPEFLTYFQNEAQLEKSRLLSDRFSAERPKGSFSTLEIQRTEQGDSAMYLCASSTPENTEAFFGQGTRLTVV.

This clonotype was counted many times. The CDR3 coding sequence is TGTGCCAGCAGCTTAGAAGACAGGGGCTTCGAGCAGTACGTC. This codes for CASSLEDRGFEQYV. V and J are TRBV7-9 and TRBJ2-7, with 8 bases that match TRBD1. Germline V gives CDR1 SEHNR, CDR2 FQNEAQ (reference sequence). V shed 1 base and J 6 bases; nucleotides not matched to a gene: 5. This CDR3 has 14 amino acids.

The CDR3 region has the DNA TGTGCCAGCAGCTTCCAAGGTTCACCCCTCCACTTT. Translated, it gives CASSFQGSPLHF. The chain carries TRBV7-6 and TRBJ1-6; D gene ambiguous. V was clipped by 3 bases and J by 9 bases, with 6 bases between them. CDR3 length equals 12 residues. CDR1 is SGHVS, CDR2 FNYEAQ, per germline.